This section outlines one T cell receptor (beta chain) sequence together with its context. The data are from a study of monozygotic twins with inflammatory bowel disease. TCRdb reprocessed the 5' RACE reads and keeps a single row for each CDR3 protein, giving no DNA. The sample has 440,000 or so distinct CDR3 sequences. CDR3 length: 13 residues. The TCR was taken from a human donor with ulcerative colitis or Crohn's disease, or a healthy co-twin of an affected twin (not recorded which). The chain couples TRBV12-3 or TRBV12-4 to TRBJ2-1; TCRdb returns TRBD2, unconfirmable since there is no DNA. The material sequenced was blood. The CDR3 spells CASSSLAVNEQFF.